This T cell receptor beta chain was identified in a study of blood T cell repertoires in COVID-19. At the level of the study: The origin of the acute and convalescent COVID-19 samples was the United States, Italy and Spain.

Original processing notes: Scientists estimated how many nucleated cells there were by amplifying reference gene primers. Repertoires were generated with immunoSEQ multiplex PCR, while TCRdb's copy carries only in-frame clones and drops some. From that table come the V and J calls and clone size; the DNA was used to work out D and trimming. Of more than 150,000 clones listed, 65% to 85% are singletons. CDR1 and CDR2 from the germline V gene are SGHRS and YFSETQ. The length of the CDR3 is 16 residues. Trimming removed 4 bases from V and 10 bases from J, with 24 bases in between. This clonotype was sampled from a woman aged 25 to 39 with acute or convalescent COVID-19. J is TRBJ2-1 and V is TRBV5-1, with a possible D match to TRBD2 (6 bases). The sequencing input was peripheral blood. In DNA, the CDR3 is TGCGCCAGCAGCCCTGATTGGGGACTGGCCGGCGGCGAGCAGTTCTTC. Translating it yields CASSPDWGLAGGEQFF.